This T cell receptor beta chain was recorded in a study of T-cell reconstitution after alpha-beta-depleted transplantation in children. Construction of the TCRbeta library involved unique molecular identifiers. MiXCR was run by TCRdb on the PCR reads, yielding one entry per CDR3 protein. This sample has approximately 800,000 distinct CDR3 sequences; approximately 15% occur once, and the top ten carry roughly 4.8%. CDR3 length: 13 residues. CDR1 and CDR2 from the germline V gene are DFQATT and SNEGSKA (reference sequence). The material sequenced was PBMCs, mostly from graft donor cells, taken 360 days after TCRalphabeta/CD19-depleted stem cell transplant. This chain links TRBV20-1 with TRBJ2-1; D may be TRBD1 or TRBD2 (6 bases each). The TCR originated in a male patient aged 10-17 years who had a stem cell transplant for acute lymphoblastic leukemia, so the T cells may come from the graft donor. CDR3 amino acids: CSGTGGHYNEQFF. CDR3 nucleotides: TGCAGCGGGACCGGGGGCCACTACAATGAGCAGTTCTTC.